Shown below are 29 T cell receptor beta chains from a single sample sequenced in a study of CD8 T cells in acute hepatitis C reinfection (dated by TCRdb to the early 2020s). The library came from the immunoSEQ multiplex PCR assay. Imported from immuneACCESS, the table was reduced by TCRdb to in-frame sequences with V and J called. These copies leave out some clones; in studies compared against another copy, an unresolved V gene accounts for under half, and the cause of the remainder is not known. Recorded for this sample are 30,000 to 45,000 clones; approximately 83% of them occurred a single time. The top ten clonotypes cover 11% of the sample. The sample's time point, from its label and the paper: naive CD8 control sorted from an acute-time-point sample. Sequencing input: naive CD8+ T cells from PBMCs. The cell subset or site tag for this specimen amounts to: sorted total naive CD45RO-negative CD8+ T cells. These receptors were obtained from a woman aged 18 to 35 who spontaneously cleared hepatitis C infection.

The chain is built from TRBV19 and TRBJ1-5; perhaps TRBD1 as D (5 bases). The CDR3 runs to 15 residues. Looked up from germline, CDR1 is LNHDA and CDR2 is SQIVND (reference sequence). V was pared by 5 bases and J by 0 bases, with 11 bases between. This chain's CDR3 is CASSVGGISNQPQHF. The DNA for the CDR3 is TGTGCCAGTAGTGTCGGGGGGATTAGCAATCAGCCCCAGCATTTT.

CDR3 DNA: TGTGCCATCCAAGACAGGGCGACCGGGGAGCTGTTTTTT. It is translated as CAIQDRATGELFF. The chain links TRBV6-6 to TRBJ2-2; 7 bases align to TRBD1. J lost 5 bases, V lost 10 bases, and 7 bases had no gene match. The CDR3 length is 13 residues. Germline assignment: CDR1 MNHNY and CDR2 SVGAGI (reference sequence).

With regard to this clone: At the DNA level, this CDR3 is encoded by other sequences in the same sample as well. The chain recombines TRBV11-2 with TRBJ2-3; TRBD1 aligns across 9 bases. The germline CDR1 and CDR2 sequences are SGHAT and FQNNGV. Germline trimming cut 5 bases from V and 3 bases from J; bases unmatched to any gene: 3. The CDR3 length is 14 residues. Here the CDR3 reads CASSEGQGTDTQYF. Here the CDR3 DNA reads TGTGCCAGCAGCGAGGGACAGGGAACAGATACGCAGTATTTT.

The J gene is TRBJ2-1, the V gene TRBV29-1; perhaps TRBD2 as D (6 bases). V lost 8 bases and J 13 bases, leaving 15 bases between the germline ends. The germline gives CDR1 SQVTM, CDR2 ANQGSEA. There are 10 residues in the CDR3. CDR3 in amino acids: CSIRERVQFF. The CDR3 DNA is TGCAGCATCAGGGAGCGGGTTCAGTTCTTC.

CDR3 nucleotides: TGCGCCAGCAGTCTGTGGCGGGAGCCGCAAGAGACCCAGTACTTC. As protein: CASSLWREPQETQYF. The J gene is TRBJ2-5, the V gene TRBV5-1, with 7 positions matching TRBD2. From germline, CDR1 is SGHRS and CDR2 YFSETQ. With V trimmed by 5 bases and J by 2 bases, 9 bases remained unmatched. The CDR3 covers 15 residues.

The rearrangement joins TRBV7-9 to TRBJ2-1, with 10 bases aligning to TRBD2. The CDR3 spans 14 residues. The V gene's germline CDR1 is SEHNR and CDR2 FQNEAQ (reference sequence). V lost 4 bases, J lost 5 bases, and 2 bases stayed unmatched. The CDR3 sequence: CASSSSGSNNEQFF. For the CDR3, the DNA is TGTGCCAGCAGCTCTAGCGGGAGTAACAATGAGCAGTTCTTC.

The J gene is TRBJ1-2, the V gene TRBV4-1; D gene unclear. The ends were cut back, 2 bases at V and 2 bases at J, with 6 bases in the middle. This CDR3 is 13 amino acids long. CDR1 is MGHRA, CDR2 YSYEKL, per germline. The CDR3 DNA reads TGCGCCAGCAGCCAAACAAGCAACTATGGCTACACCTTC. Encoded protein: CASSQTSNYGYTF.

This clone has only one observation. V gene TRBV6-5 combines with J gene TRBJ1-5; D not resolved. The CDR3 is 13 residues long. The germline CDR1 and CDR2 sequences are MNHEY and SVGAGI. V was clipped by 0 bases and J by 9 bases, with 9 bases between them. The DNA for the CDR3 is TGTGCCAGCAGTTACTCGAATTTACCGCCCCAGCATTTT. As protein: CASSYSNLPPQHF.

The chain combines TRBV11-2 with TRBJ2-1; D is uncertain. The CDR3 has 11 residues. Trimming pared 5 bases from V and 9 bases from J, leaving 8 bases between. Germline V gene sequence: CDR1 SGHAT, CDR2 FQNNGV. The CDR3 sequence is CASSTLSEQFF. As DNA, the CDR3 is TGTGCCAGCAGCACCCTAAGTGAGCAGTTCTTC.

J is TRBJ2-5 and V is TRBV7-9; D might be TRBD2 (6 bases). Trimming shortened V by 4 bases and J by 0 bases, and 12 bases separated the two germline ends. The CDR3 runs to 15 residues. Germline lookup yields CDR1 SEHNR and CDR2 FQNEAQ (reference sequence). The CDR3 is CASSSLGEDQETQYF. As DNA, the CDR3 is TGTGCCAGCAGCTCCTTGGGGGAGGACCAAGAGACCCAGTACTTC.

The V gene is TRBV27, the J gene TRBJ1-5; D is undetermined. The germline V gene encodes CDR1 MNHEY and CDR2 SMNVEV (reference sequence). V lost 5 bases, J lost 6 bases, and 14 bases lay in between. This CDR3 is built from 14 residues. Here the CDR3 reads CASSPKGTSQPQHF. For the CDR3, the DNA is TGTGCCAGCAGTCCGAAGGGAACGAGTCAGCCCCAGCATTTT.

V gene TRBV2 combines with J gene TRBJ1-2; tentative D call: TRBD1 (5 bases). Germline lookup yields CDR1 SNHLY and CDR2 FYNNEI. V lost 8 bases, J lost 4 bases, and 23 bases lay in between. The CDR3 length is 16 residues. The CDR3 here is CASPWSRVTAAYGYTF. In nucleotides, the CDR3 is TGTGCCAGCCCTTGGTCTCGTGTGACAGCCGCCTATGGCTACACCTTC.

J is TRBJ2-1 and V is TRBV27; 9 nucleotides match TRBD2. The trim removed 5 bases at V and 4 bases at J, leaving 9 bases unmatched. The CDR3 is 16 residues long. Germline values: CDR1 MNHEY, CDR2 SMNVEV (reference sequence). This CDR3 reads CASSTYQSGGYNEQFF. In nucleotides, the CDR3 is TGTGCCAGCAGTACCTATCAAAGCGGGGGGTACAATGAGCAGTTCTTC.

The genes are TRBV28 and TRBJ2-2; 10 bases line up with TRBD1. Germline CDR1 reads MDHEN; CDR2 reads SYDVKM. V lost 3 bases, J lost 4 bases, and 11 bases stayed unmatched. The CDR3 spans 18 residues. The CDR3 nucleotides read TGTGCCAGCAGTTTCTCGGACAGGGGGAATACTGGCACCGGGGAGCTGTTTTTT. Protein product: CASSFSDRGNTGTGELFF.

The genes are TRBV6-5 and TRBJ1-1, with D unclear. Trimming pared 5 bases from V and 3 bases from J, leaving 13 bases between. CDR3 length: 14 residues. The V gene's germline CDR1 is MNHEY and CDR2 SVGAGI. CDR3 amino acids: CASSTDGGYTEAFF. The CDR3 DNA sequence: TGTGCCAGCAGTACCGACGGAGGATACACTGAAGCTTTCTTT.

The V and J genes are TRBV2 and TRBJ1-3, with D hard to call. V lost 3 bases and J lost 4, with 13 bases in between. Germline assignment: CDR1 SNHLY and CDR2 FYNNEI. This CDR3 has 15 residues. The CDR3 sequence: CASSDEMVGGNTIYF. The DNA of the CDR3 is TGTGCCAGCAGTGATGAGATGGTCGGGGGAAACACCATATATTTT.

The chain links TRBV5-4 to TRBJ2-7, with TRBD2 as a possible D gene (5 bases). Germline values: CDR1 SGHNT, CDR2 YYREEE (reference sequence). V was pared by 3 bases and J by 4 bases, with 14 bases between. The CDR3 runs to 14 residues. The CDR3 nucleotides are TGTGCCAGCAGCTCTCCGGAGGCGCAATACGAGCAGTACTTC. Translating gives CASSSPEAQYEQYF.

V and J are TRBV18 and TRBJ2-3, with D tentatively TRBD1 (5 bases). The germline gives CDR1 KGHSH, CDR2 LQKENI. V lost 2 bases and J lost 1, with 16 bases in between. This CDR3 contains 17 residues. DNA of the CDR3: TGTGCCAGCTCACCAAATGCCGGACACGGAGGCACAGATACGCAGTATTTT. As protein: CASSPNAGHGGTDTQYF.

The CDR3 reads CASSNNEQFF. The DNA of the CDR3 is TGTGCCAGTAGCAACAATGAGCAGTTCTTC. The chain combines TRBV19 with TRBJ2-1; D ambiguous. Trimming left V 6 bases short and J 5 bases short, with 2 bases between. This CDR3 region has 10 residues. Germline V CDR1 and CDR2: LNHDA, SQIVND (reference sequence). The entire variable domain, with the rest obtained from reference TRBV19 and TRBJ2-1, is as follows: DGGITQSPKYLFRKEGQNVTLSCEQNLNHDAMYWYRQDPGQGLRLIYYSQIVNDFQKGDIAEGYSVSREKKESFPLTVTSAQKNPTAFYLCASSNNEQFFGPGTRLTVL.

This sequence joins TRBV5-1 and TRBJ2-1; perhaps D is TRBD1 or TRBD2 (5 bases each). Germline CDR1 is SGHRS and CDR2 is YFSETQ. This CDR3 is 16 amino acids long. Trimming shortened V by 0 bases and J by 7 bases, and 17 bases separated the two germline ends. CDR3 in amino acids: CASSLENLGRLNEQFF. The DNA of the CDR3 is TGCGCCAGCAGCTTGGAAAACTTGGGACGGCTAAATGAGCAGTTCTTC.

The chain combines TRBV10-3 with TRBJ2-1; D tentatively reads TRBD1 or TRBD2 (5 bases each). V was cut by 4 bases and J by 0 bases, with 16 bases left in between. The germline V gene encodes CDR1 ENHRY and CDR2 SYGVKD. The CDR3 is 17 residues long. The CDR3: CAISGNTGPSSYNEQFF. The CDR3 DNA follows: TGTGCCATCAGTGGGAATACGGGACCAAGCTCCTACAATGAGCAGTTCTTC.

The J gene is TRBJ2-7, the V gene TRBV9; no definite D call. Germline values: CDR1 SGDLS, CDR2 YYNGEE. Trimming took off 0 bases at V and 0 bases at J, with 10 bases between the two ends. The length of the CDR3 is 15 residues. This chain's CDR3 is CASSVASDISYEQYF. For the CDR3, the DNA is TGTGCCAGCAGCGTAGCTAGTGACATCTCCTACGAGCAGTACTTC.

The rearrangement joins TRBV4-2 to TRBJ2-7; weak D call: TRBD2 (5 bases). This CDR3 region has 15 residues. Germline V gene data show CDR1 as LGHNA and CDR2 as YNFKEQ. With 0 bases removed from V and 4 bases from J, the gap between germline ends came to 13 bases. The CDR3 is CASSQEAADLYEQYF. As DNA, the CDR3 is TGTGCCAGCAGCCAAGAGGCAGCGGACCTATACGAGCAGTACTTC.

This clone was found a few times. The chain uses TRBV5-6 and TRBJ1-1; D is ambiguous. The CDR3 runs to 12 residues. With 2 bases removed from V and 1 base from J, the gap between germline ends came to 3 bases. The germline gives CDR1 SGHDT, CDR2 YYEEEE. The CDR3 bases are TGTGCCAGCAGCTTCGGGAACACTGAAGCTTTCTTT. Residues: CASSFGNTEAFF. The entire variable domain, with the rest obtained from reference TRBV5-6 and TRBJ1-1, is as follows: DAGVTQSPTHLIKTRGQQVTLRCSPKSGHDTVSWYQQALGQGPQFIFQYYEEEERQRGNFPDRFSGHQFPNYSSELNVNALLLGDSALYLCASSFGNTEAFFGQGTRLTVV.

This clone showed up just a few times. This chain links TRBV27 with TRBJ1-1, with D unclear. V gave up 2 bases and J gave up 6 bases, with 16 bases separating them. Germline V gene sequence: CDR1 MNHEY, CDR2 SMNVEV (reference sequence). The length of the CDR3 is 15 residues. CDR3 sequence reads: CASSLTGTLRAEAFF. As DNA, the CDR3 is TGTGCCAGCAGTTTAACCGGAACTCTAAGAGCTGAAGCTTTCTTT.

This clone was found a few times. The rearrangement uses TRBV5-4 and TRBJ2-3; D call uncertain. V lost 6 bases and J lost 4, with 12 bases in between. CDR1 and CDR2 from the germline V gene are SGHNT and YYREEE (reference sequence). The CDR3 is 13 amino acids. The CDR3: CASTPGGPDTQYF. The CDR3, as DNA: TGTGCCAGCACCCCAGGTGGGCCAGATACGCAGTATTTT.

The chain is built from TRBV11-2 and TRBJ2-1; TRBD2 agrees at 10 bases. With V trimmed by 5 bases and J by 0 bases, 4 bases remained unmatched. The germline CDR1 and CDR2 sequences are SGHAT and FQNNGV. The CDR3 length is 16 residues. CDR3 sequence: CASSSSGRSSYNEQFF. CDR3 nucleotides: TGTGCCAGCAGCAGTAGCGGGAGGAGCTCCTACAATGAGCAGTTCTTC. The entire variable domain, with the rest obtained from reference TRBV11-2 and TRBJ2-1, is as follows: EAGVAQSPRYKIIEKRQSVAFWCNPISGHATLYWYQQILGQGPKLLIQFQNNGVVDDSQLPKDRFSAERLKGVDSTLKIQPAKLEDSAVYLCASSSSGRSSYNEQFFGPGTRLTVL.

The chain combines TRBV9 with TRBJ2-3; tentatively, D is TRBD2 (5 bases). The CDR3 loop spans 15 amino acids. Germline CDR1 is SGDLS and CDR2 is YYNGEE. V was shortened by 2 bases and J by 3 bases, with 13 bases between the two germline ends. CDR3 region: CASSVRGLLTDTQYF. Here the CDR3 DNA reads TGTGCCAGCAGCGTTCGTGGACTCCTGACAGATACGCAGTATTTT.

V gene TRBV27 combines with J gene TRBJ2-1, with 10 positions matching TRBD1. Germline loops: CDR1 MNHEY, CDR2 SMNVEV (reference sequence). The V and J ends lost 3 bases and 7 bases, in that order; junction bases with no gene match: 12. The CDR3 extends over 17 amino acids. This CDR3 is CASSFEPGQGFGNEQFF. In DNA form, the CDR3 reads TGTGCCAGCAGTTTTGAACCGGGACAGGGGTTCGGGAATGAGCAGTTCTTC.